Below, one T cell receptor (beta chain) is given with its context. As originally analysed: Nucleated cell counts were estimated from reference gene primer amplification. Measured with immunoSEQ multiplex PCR; TCRdb has only the in-frame clones, and not every one. That table is the source of V, J and clone size, and D and trimming were worked out from the DNA. The sample contains about 61,000 clones, about 88% of which appear only once. This specimen belongs to a study of blood T cell repertoires in COVID-19. Study background: Whether acute or convalescent, the COVID-19 samples came from the United States, Italy and Spain. In each case, the material was cDNA or gDNA derived from T cells, B-cell-depleted T cells, or PBMCs.

The CDR3 is 13 amino acids. V was trimmed by 0 bases and J by 6 bases, leaving 6 bases between them. Germline V CDR1 and CDR2: SGHRS, YFSETQ. Material for sequencing was peripheral blood. The receptor's source is a woman aged 45-60 years with active or convalescent COVID-19. The J gene is TRBJ2-2, the V gene TRBV5-1; D gene unclear. The CDR3 is CASSLVEAGELFF. The CDR3 nucleotides read TGCGCCAGCAGCTTGGTAGAGGCCGGGGAGCTGTTTTTT.